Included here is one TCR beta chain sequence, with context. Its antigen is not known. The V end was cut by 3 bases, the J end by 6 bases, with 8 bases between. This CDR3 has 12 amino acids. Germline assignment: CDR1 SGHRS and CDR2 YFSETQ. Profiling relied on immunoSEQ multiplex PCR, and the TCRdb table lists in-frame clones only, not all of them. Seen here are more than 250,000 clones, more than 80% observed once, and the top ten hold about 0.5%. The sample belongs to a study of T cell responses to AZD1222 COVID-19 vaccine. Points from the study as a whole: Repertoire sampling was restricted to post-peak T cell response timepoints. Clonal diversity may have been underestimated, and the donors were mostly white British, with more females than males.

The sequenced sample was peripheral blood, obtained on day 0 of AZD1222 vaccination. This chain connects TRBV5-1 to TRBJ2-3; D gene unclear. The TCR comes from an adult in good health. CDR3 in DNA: TGCGCCAGCAGCTCCTCGGAGGATACGCAGTATTTT. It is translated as CASSSSEDTQYF. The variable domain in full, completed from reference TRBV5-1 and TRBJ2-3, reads KAGVTQTPRYLIKTRGQQVTLSCSPISGHRSVSWYQQTPGQGLQFLFEYFSETQRNKGNFPGRFSGRQFSNSRSEMNVSTLELGDSALYLCASSSSEDTQYFGPGTRLTVL.